These 14 T cell receptor beta chains originate from one sample sequenced in a study of blood T cell repertoires in COVID-19. Some clones are missing from TCRdb's copy, which holds only in-frame ones; the method was immunoSEQ multiplex PCR. The sample lists about 220,000 clones; roughly 82% were seen once. Specimen: peripheral blood. The receptors were sampled from a woman in her 70s with acute or convalescent COVID-19.

CDR3 coding DNA: TGTGCCAGCAGCGGCCCGGGGGGGGGTTACGAGCAGTACTTC. It is translated as CASSGPGGGYEQYF. The chain is built from TRBV7-8 and TRBJ2-7; TRBD2 aligns across 8 bases. J lost 4 bases, V lost 5 bases, and 7 bases had no gene match. Per the germline V gene, CDR1 is SGHVS and CDR2 is FQNEAQ. The CDR3 extends over 14 amino acids.

The J gene is TRBJ1-6, the V gene TRBV4-3; a weak D match, TRBD1 (5 bases). Germline V CDR1 and CDR2: LGHNA, YSLEER. The germline V and J ends were trimmed by 4 bases and 9 bases, with 22 bases remaining between them. This CDR3 contains 17 residues. The CDR3 nucleotides read TGCGCCAGCAGCCGGGGGGTTACTACCTCAGGTGGTTCACCCCTCCACTTT. Residues: CASSRGVTTSGGSPLHF.

This clone showed up just a few times. The chain has TRBV4-1 and TRBJ2-7, with TRBD1 matching over 10 bases. Germline assignment: CDR1 MGHRA and CDR2 YSYEKL. The V segment lost 3 bases and the J segment 3 bases; nucleotides outside the gene matches: 2. The CDR3 spans 14 residues. The chain's CDR3 is CASSQRTGGYEQYF. For the CDR3, the DNA is TGCGCCAGCAGCCAGCGGACAGGGGGCTACGAGCAGTACTTC.

The chain uses TRBV5-4 and TRBJ2-6; a weak D match, TRBD2 (6 bases). This CDR3 has 16 residues. V was shortened by 2 bases and J by 1 base, with 10 bases between the two germline ends. The germline V gene has CDR1 SGHNT and CDR2 YYREEE (reference sequence). CDR3 sequence reads: CASSFGAGSGANVLTF. The CDR3 DNA follows: TGTGCCAGCAGCTTTGGGGCGGGGTCTGGGGCCAACGTCCTGACTTTC. Supplemented by reference TRBV5-4 and TRBJ2-6, the full variable domain reads ETGVTQSPTHLIKTRGQQVTLRCSSQSGHNTVSWYQQALGQGPQFIFQYYREEENGRGNFPPRFSGLQFPNYSSELNVNALELDDSALYLCASSFGAGSGANVLTFGAGSRLTVL.

The sample holds a few counts of this clone. The same CDR3 can be traced to other DNA sequences in this sample. The CDR3 coding sequence is TGTGCCAGCAGTTACTCGCTACGGTCCTATGGCTACACCTTC. Amino acid sequence: CASSYSLRSYGYTF. V usage is TRBV6-5 and J usage is TRBJ1-2, with D unclear. The V end was cut by 0 bases, the J end by 4 bases, with 9 bases between. CDR1 is MNHEY and CDR2 is SVGAGI in the germline V gene. There are 14 residues in the CDR3.

CDR3 in DNA: TGTGCCAGCAACCAGTTCCGGGGGAGGGGAGAAAAACTGTTTTTT. Its translation is CASNQFRGRGEKLFF. This chain connects TRBV7-8 to TRBJ1-4, with D perhaps TRBD1 (5 bases). Looked up from germline, CDR1 is SGHVS and CDR2 is FQNEAQ. The CDR3 has 15 amino acids. Trimming took off 7 bases at V and 8 bases at J, with 20 bases between the two ends.

The chain carries TRBV25-1 and TRBJ1-1; no clear D. V was clipped by 3 bases and J by 6 bases, with 14 bases between them. Germline-derived CDR1 and CDR2 are MGHDK and SYGVNS. This CDR3 contains 14 residues. CDR3 coding DNA: TGTGCCAGCAGTGAGAATCGCGGAAACTCTGAAGCTTTCTTT. The encoded protein is CASSENRGNSEAFF.

The chain recombines TRBV2 with TRBJ2-1; TRBD2 aligns across 8 bases. This CDR3 has 14 residues. Losses at the gene ends were 6 bases for V and 5 bases for J; bases not matched to a gene: 6. Germline assignment: CDR1 SNHLY and CDR2 FYNNEI. CDR3 bases: TGTGCCAGCAGGGACGGGGGGGCGGACAATGAGCAGTTCTTC. Protein: CASRDGGADNEQFF.

V is TRBV18 and J is TRBJ1-1, with a tentative D call TRBD1 (6 bases). There are 15 residues in the CDR3. V was pared by 6 bases and J by 1 base, with 15 bases between. Germline V gene data show CDR1 as KGHSH and CDR2 as LQKENI. The CDR3 bases are TGTGCCAGCTCGAGGGTTGGACAGCCGAACACTGAAGCTTTCTTT. Its translation is CASSRVGQPNTEAFF.

The chain has TRBV12-5 and TRBJ1-2; D uncertain. CDR1 and CDR2 (germline): LGHNT, FRNRAP. The V end was cut by 0 bases, the J end by 4 bases, with 9 bases between. The CDR3 runs 14 residues. The CDR3 loop is CASGLVGRVYGYTF. The CDR3, as DNA: TGTGCTAGTGGTTTGGTAGGGAGGGTCTATGGCTACACCTTC. Full variable domain (remainder filled in from reference TRBV12-5 and TRBJ1-2): DARVTQTPRHKVTEMGQEVTMRCQPILGHNTVFWYRQTMMQGLELLAYFRNRAPLDDSGMPKDRFSAEMPDATLATLKIQPSEPRDSAVYFCASGLVGRVYGYTFGSGTRLTVV.

The rearrangement links TRBV5-1 to TRBJ2-1; D is possibly TRBD2 (5 bases). This CDR3 comprises 17 residues. V was trimmed by 0 bases and J by 0 bases, leaving 13 bases between them. The germline gives CDR1 SGHRS, CDR2 YFSETQ. The CDR3 protein is CASSLDPTGNSYNEQFF. The DNA of the CDR3 is TGCGCCAGCAGCTTGGATCCGACGGGGAACTCCTACAATGAGCAGTTCTTC.

This chain connects TRBV7-2 to TRBJ1-3, with a tentative D call TRBD1 (6 bases). Germline CDR1 and CDR2: SGHTA and FQGNSA. The CDR3 covers 14 residues. V was clipped by 3 bases and J by 1 base, with 7 bases between them. CDR3 DNA: TGTGCCAGCAGCTTTACAGGGTCTGGAAACACCATATATTTT. Its protein product is CASSFTGSGNTIYF.

The rearrangement joins TRBV3-1 (or the pseudogene TRBV3-2) to TRBJ2-3; 8 bases match TRBD2. The V segment lost 0 bases and the J segment 2 bases; nucleotides outside the gene matches: 4. The CDR3 runs 16 residues. Germline V CDR1 and CDR2: LGHDT, YNNKEL (reference sequence). The CDR3 spells CASSQEGTSYTDTQYF. CDR3 DNA sequence: TGTGCCAGCAGCCAAGAAGGGACTAGTTACACAGATACGCAGTATTTT.

The chain couples TRBV4-2 to TRBJ2-1, with 13 bases identical to TRBD2. CDR1 and CDR2 (germline): LGHNA, YNFKEQ. The CDR3 covers 15 residues. The ends lost 3 bases at V and 9 bases at J; junction bases unmatched: 5. CDR3 in amino acids: CASSQGLAGMGEQFF. DNA of the CDR3: TGTGCCAGCAGCCAGGGACTAGCGGGGATGGGTGAGCAGTTCTTC.